The source of this TCR beta chain is a study of identical twins. Study-level findings and limits: High-abundance cord blood beta clonotypes had fewer insertions; memory repertoires showed none.

As to this clonotype: The antigen is not known.

Template switching, a step in the protocol, added a universal primer site, and cDNA carried unique molecular identifiers. Via MiXCR, TCRdb re-called the 5' RACE reads, giving one row per CDR3 protein. Of some 1,600,000 distinct CDR3 sequences in the sample, about 30% are singletons; the top ten hold about 0.27%. The germline V gene has CDR1 SGHAT and CDR2 FQNNGV. The CDR3 contains 15 residues. The source material was cord blood. The receptor's source is a newborn girl in good health. The V gene is TRBV11-2, the J gene TRBJ2-5; 11 bases align to TRBD2. The J call may be in error: the DNA end matches TRBJ2-7 better. Written as DNA, the CDR3 is TGTGCCAGCAGCACTACTAGCGGGAGATCGGGCGAGCAGTACTTC. It translates to CASSTTSGRSGEQYF.